This entry describes one T cell receptor beta chain. Its antigen is currently unknown. One entry per CDR3 protein results from TCRdb running MiXCR on the 5' RACE reads. The sample holds about 76,000 distinct CDR3 sequences; about a sixth are singletons and the top ten take more than 10%. The entry originates in a study of early T cells in non-severe SARS-CoV-2 infection. Study-level information: Whole-blood bulk RNA, unsorted, was sequenced, and chains were unpaired. Overall study findings and caveats: VDJdb matching, biased toward anti-spike CD8 responses, missed private and CD4 specificities.

Trimming cost V 3 bases and J 8 bases; bases outside gene matches: 7. The CDR3 contains 14 residues. The germline CDR1 and CDR2 sequences are SGHRS and YFSETQ. The sample was whole blood. The TCR was taken from an adult who was a healthcare worker with PCR-confirmed SARS-CoV-2 infection or an uninfected control (not recorded which). V is TRBV5-1 and J is TRBJ2-1; 8 bases are a match to TRBD1. The CDR3 reads CASSSGQGTDEQFF. For the CDR3, the DNA is TGCGCCAGCAGCTCCGGACAGGGTACCGATGAGCAGTTCTTC. The full variable domain, rest sourced from reference TRBV5-1 and TRBJ2-1, is KAGVTQTPRYLIKTRGQQVTLSCSPISGHRSVSWYQQTPGQGLQFLFEYFSETQRNKGNFPGRFSGRQFSNSRSEMNVSTLELGDSALYLCASSSGQGTDEQFFGPGTRLTVL.